These 18 T cell receptor beta chains were sequenced from one sample in a study of T-cell reconstitution after alpha-beta-depleted transplantation in children. Preparation of the TCRbeta library involved a method that used unique molecular identifiers. TCRdb passed the PCR reads through MiXCR, listing each CDR3 protein once. Of fewer than 1 million distinct CDR3 sequences listed, about 16% are singletons. The material sequenced was PBMCs, mostly from graft donor cells, taken 360 days after TCRalphabeta/CD19-depleted stem cell transplant. The receptor set was obtained from a male patient younger than 18 who had a stem cell transplant for acute lymphoblastic leukemia, so the T cells may come from the graft donor.

This clonotype has just a few counts. The gene calls are TRBV7-8 and TRBJ2-5; D is unclear. The CDR3 has 12 amino acids. The germline CDR1 and CDR2 sequences are SGHVS and FQNEAQ. The germline V and J ends were trimmed by 2 bases and 5 bases, with 6 bases remaining between them. Written as DNA, the CDR3 is TGTGCCAGCAGCTTAAGATATGAGACCCAGTACTTC. As protein: CASSLRYETQYF.

This clonotype was counted between two and nine times. The V gene is TRBV7-2, the J gene TRBJ1-1; tentative D call: TRBD1 (5 bases). The CDR3 length is 15 residues. Germline lookup yields CDR1 SGHTA and CDR2 FQGNSA. Trimming pared 6 bases from V and 6 bases from J, leaving 20 bases between. Written as DNA, the CDR3 is TGTGCCAGCAGGTCTTTTCCCGCGCAGGGAGCTGAAGCTTTCTTT. Translating gives CASRSFPAQGAEAFF.

This clonotype came up a few times. The rearrangement uses TRBV2 and TRBJ2-1, with D possibly TRBD1 on 6 matching bases. Germline V lookup: CDR1 SNHLY, CDR2 FYNNEI. V dropped 2 bases and J dropped 8 bases, with 16 bases sitting between them. This CDR3 has 15 residues. The CDR3 coding sequence is TGTGCCAGCAGTGAAAGGGGACAAGGGCAGGATGAGCAGTTCTTC. As protein: CASSERGQGQDEQFF.

This clonotype was recorded a few times. This chain joins TRBV7-3 and TRBJ2-3; 8 bases map to TRBD2. J was trimmed by 2 bases and V by 5 bases; bases with no gene match: 12. The germline V gene has CDR1 SGHTA and CDR2 FQGTGA. This CDR3 has 17 amino acids. The CDR3 DNA follows: TGTGCCAGCAGCCTATTAGAACCGGGACTAGTCACAGATACGCAGTATTTT. The encoded protein is CASSLLEPGLVTDTQYF.

The rearrangement joins TRBV7-6 to TRBJ2-7; maybe TRBD1 (6 bases). The CDR3 sequence is 16 residues long. V was cut by 5 bases and J by 0 bases, with 17 bases left in between. Germline V gene lookup returns CDR1 SGHVS and CDR2 FNYEAQ. The CDR3 spells CASSPPTGQYSYEQYF. CDR3 in DNA: TGTGCCAGCAGCCCACCCACAGGGCAATACTCCTACGAGCAGTACTTC. The entire variable domain, with the rest obtained from reference TRBV7-6 and TRBJ2-7, is as follows: GAGVSQSPRYKVTKRGQDVALRCDPISGHVSLYWYRQALGQGPEFLTYFNYEAQQDKSGLPNDRFSAERPEGSISTLTIQRTEQRDSAMYRCASSPPTGQYSYEQYFGPGTRLTVT.

In its sample, this clonotype was seen a few times. The chain links TRBV15 to TRBJ2-3; 7 positions match TRBD2. The CDR3 totals 16 residues. Germline V CDR1 and CDR2: LNHNV, YYDKDF (reference sequence). The ends lost 5 bases at V and 0 bases at J; junction bases unmatched: 8. CDR3 residues: CATSAGVGGSTDTQYF. The CDR3 region has the DNA TGTGCCACCAGCGCGGGGGTGGGAGGTAGCACAGATACGCAGTATTTT. Complete variable domain (other parts from reference TRBV15 and TRBJ2-3): DAMVIQNPRYQVTQFGKPVTLSCSQTLNHNVMYWYQQKSSQAPKLLFHYYDKDFNNEADTPDNFQSRRPNTSFCFLDIRSPGLGDTAMYLCATSAGVGGSTDTQYFGPGTRLTVL.

The chain links TRBV12-3 or TRBV12-4 to TRBJ1-2; 10 bases fit TRBD1. V was pared by 5 bases and J by 4 bases, with 16 bases of the junction left unmatched. The CDR3 is made up of 18 amino acids. DNA for the CDR3: TGTGCCAGCAGTGCCTCCACCCGTACCGGGACAGGGGTCTATGGCTACACCTTC. This sequence encodes CASSASTRTGTGVYGYTF.

This chain connects TRBV7-9 to TRBJ2-3, with D possibly being TRBD1 (5 bases). Germline values: CDR1 SEHNR, CDR2 FQNEAQ (reference sequence). The CDR3 is 17 amino acids. V was cut by 8 bases and J by 2 bases, with 23 bases left in between. The CDR3 nucleotides read TGTGCCAGCCGTGACCGGATTACATCCAGGGTCACAGATACGCAGTATTTT. This translates into CASRDRITSRVTDTQYF.

The sample holds a few counts of this clonotype. This rearrangement joins TRBV15 to TRBJ2-3; D may be TRBD1 or TRBD2 (5 bases each). The CDR3 spans 17 residues. The V and J ends lost 5 bases and 4 bases respectively, with 22 bases between them. From germline, CDR1 is LNHNV and CDR2 YYDKDF (reference sequence). The CDR3 is CATSRGRQGMSADTQYF. CDR3 nucleotide sequence: TGTGCCACCAGCCGGGGAAGGCAGGGAATGAGTGCAGATACGCAGTATTTT.

This clonotype was found once. The chain combines TRBV21-1 with TRBJ2-7; TRBD1, the table's D call, was not compared with the DNA. TRBV21-1 is a documented pseudogene. This CDR3 is 18 amino acids long. The CDR3 spells CASGRGGPGQGFPYEQYF. The CDR3 DNA is TGTGCCAGCGGCAGAGGGGGTCCGGGACAGGGGTTTCCCTACGAGCAGTACTTC.

The rearrangement uses TRBV5-1 and TRBJ2-7, with 11 bases fitting TRBD2. J lost 2 bases, V lost 2 bases, and 9 bases had no gene match. CDR3 length: 17 residues. Per the germline V gene, CDR1 is SGHRS and CDR2 is YFSETQ. The CDR3 DNA reads TGCGCCAGCAGCTTACTAGCGGGGGCCACTGGGCCCTACGAGCAGTACTTC. It yields the protein CASSLLAGATGPYEQYF.

The table lists this clonotype with a few counts. V gene TRBV9 combines with J gene TRBJ2-1; D is tentatively TRBD1 or TRBD2 (6 bases each). From germline, CDR1 is SGDLS and CDR2 YYNGEE. The CDR3 sequence is 14 residues long. V shed 0 bases and J shed 12 bases, with 16 bases lying between them. CDR3 amino acids: CASSVGGGSFRQFF. The CDR3, as DNA: TGTGCCAGCAGCGTAGGAGGGGGGTCGTTTCGGCAGTTCTTC.

This clonotype showed up just a few times. The rearrangement joins TRBV9 to TRBJ1-2; TRBD1 aligns across 9 bases. The CDR3 length is 13 residues. Germline CDR1 and CDR2: SGDLS and YYNGEE. J was trimmed by 4 bases and V by 5 bases; bases with no gene match: 3. The CDR3 protein is CASSTGGRYGYTF. The CDR3, as DNA: TGTGCCAGCAGTACAGGGGGCCGCTATGGCTACACCTTC.

The V and J genes are TRBV7-2 and TRBJ2-7; D ambiguous. The V end lost 5 bases, the J end lost 7 bases, and 15 bases lay between the germline ends. This CDR3 spans 13 amino acids. Germline V gene data show CDR1 as SGHTA and CDR2 as FQGNSA. DNA of the CDR3: TGTGCCAGCAGCCAAGGGATCGCGCGTGAGCAGTACTTC. Translated, it gives CASSQGIAREQYF.

V is TRBV14 and J is TRBJ1-6, with D hard to call. Germline CDR1 SGHDN, CDR2 FVKESK. V lost 0 bases, J lost 7 bases, and 10 bases lay in between. The CDR3 runs to 15 residues. The CDR3, as DNA: TGTGCCAGCAGCCAAGATGCAGGAACGAATTCACCCCTCCACTTT. Amino acids: CASSQDAGTNSPLHF.

The chain employs TRBV7-2 and TRBJ2-7, with 11 bases matching TRBD2. The CDR3 length is 17 residues. V lost 8 bases and J lost 2; bases outside the gene matches: 14. Germline V gives CDR1 SGHTA, CDR2 FQGNSA. The DNA for the CDR3 is TGTGCCAGCGGAACTAGCGGGAGAGGCCCTTATACCTACGAGCAGTACTTC. This sequence encodes CASGTSGRGPYTYEQYF.

The chain employs TRBV7-6 and TRBJ1-2, with D uncertain. Trimming pared 5 bases from V and 2 bases from J, leaving 15 bases between. The germline V gene encodes CDR1 SGHVS and CDR2 FNYEAQ. There are 15 residues in the CDR3. In nucleotides, the CDR3 is TGTGCCAGCAGCCCCAAAGATTCGGAAAACTATGGCTACACCTTC. It yields the protein CASSPKDSENYGYTF.

This clonotype was recorded many times. The chain carries TRBV5-5 and TRBJ2-7; a possible D gene is TRBD2 (5 bases). Germline-derived CDR1 and CDR2 are SGHKS and YYEKEE (reference sequence). Trimming cost V 5 bases and J 2 bases, with 20 bases left between them. The CDR3 is 16 residues long. The CDR3 loop reads CASRQTDSLLPYEQYF. CDR3 bases: TGTGCCAGCAGACAAACGGACTCACTACTGCCCTACGAGCAGTACTTC. The variable domain in full, with the rest retrieved from reference TRBV5-5 and TRBJ2-7, is DAGVTQSPTHLIKTRGQQVTLRCSPISGHKSVSWYQQVLGQGPQFIFQYYEKEERGRGNFPDRFSARQFPNYSSELNVNALLLGDSALYLCASRQTDSLLPYEQYFGPGTRLTVT.